The 21 T cell receptor beta chains listed next were all sequenced from one sample in a study of T cell repertoires in cytomegalovirus infection. TCRdb analysed the reads with MiXCR anew, one entry per CDR3 protein. In the table there are some 350,000 distinct CDR3 sequences, 15% to 20% of which are singletons. The sequenced material came from PBMCs. Receptors originate from a human donor in good health (CMV status not recorded). Some clones in this sample may be carry-over from other donors' samples.

This clonotype occurred many times. The chain joins TRBV10-3 to TRBJ1-5, with D uncertain. Trimming left V 2 bases short and J 7 bases short, with 9 bases between. CDR3 length: 13 residues. In germline, CDR1 is ENHRY, CDR2 SYGVKD. CDR3: CAISEPGNQPQHF. In DNA form, the CDR3 reads TGTGCCATCAGTGAGCCTGGGAACCAGCCCCAGCATTTT.

This chain uses TRBV20-1 with TRBJ2-5, with D unclear. V lost 0 bases and J lost 9, with 20 bases in between. Germline V lookup: CDR1 DFQATT, CDR2 SNEGSKA (reference sequence). This CDR3 has 15 residues. The CDR3: CSAREATLIGAAQYF. The CDR3 DNA is TGCAGTGCTAGAGAAGCTACCCTGATTGGCGCGGCCCAGTACTTC.

This clonotype was observed a handful of times. The chain is built from TRBV7-2 and TRBJ2-7; D not resolved. This CDR3 region has 14 residues. Trimming shortened V by 4 bases and J by 1 base, and 11 bases separated the two germline ends. Looked up from germline, CDR1 is SGHTA and CDR2 is FQGNSA. The CDR3 nucleotides read TGTGCCAGCAGCTCCCGATCTAGGTCCTACGAGCAGTACTTC. Translation gives CASSSRSRSYEQYF.

The chain employs TRBV5-1 and TRBJ1-1; a weak D match, TRBD1 (6 bases). The CDR3 spans 16 residues. From germline, CDR1 is SGHRS and CDR2 YFSETQ. V was trimmed by 1 base and J by 5 bases, leaving 18 bases between them. CDR3: CASSLRSWGPETEAFF. The CDR3 coding sequence is TGCGCCAGCAGCTTGAGGTCCTGGGGGCCGGAAACTGAAGCTTTCTTT.

This clonotype was seen ten or more times. The chain joins TRBV7-8 to TRBJ2-7; 9 bases map to TRBD2. Unmatched junction bases numbered 13, after V lost 5 bases and J lost 2 bases. The CDR3 runs to 17 residues. The germline CDR1 and CDR2 sequences are SGHVS and FQNEAQ. This CDR3 reads CASSQRASGTVTYEQYF. CDR3 DNA sequence: TGTGCCAGCAGCCAGAGGGCTAGCGGGACCGTTACCTACGAGCAGTACTTC.

This clonotype was observed at least ten times. The chain uses TRBV7-6 and TRBJ2-3, with 8 positions matching TRBD2. Trimming at V came to 2 bases and at J to 2 bases, leaving 3 bases not matched to a gene. Germline CDR1 SGHVS, CDR2 FNYEAQ. CDR3 length: 15 amino acids. In DNA, the CDR3 is TGTGCCAGCAGCTTACTAGCGGGTGCCACAGATACGCAGTATTTT. Protein sequence: CASSLLAGATDTQYF.

This chain uses TRBV19 with TRBJ2-2; D call uncertain. This CDR3 is 12 amino acids long. Trimming removed 3 bases from V and 5 bases from J, with 4 bases in between. In germline, CDR1 is LNHDA, CDR2 SQIVND (reference sequence). CDR3 region: CASSMGTGELFF. As DNA, the CDR3 is TGTGCCAGTAGTATGGGAACCGGGGAGCTGTTTTTT.

This clonotype was observed at least ten times. This chain joins TRBV7-2 and TRBJ2-5, with 11 bases fitting TRBD2. Germline V gives CDR1 SGHTA, CDR2 FQGNSA. This CDR3 comprises 15 residues. V dropped 5 bases and J dropped 4; count of bases not matched to a gene: 6. Here the CDR3 reads CASSSFGTSGETQYF. As DNA, the CDR3 is TGTGCCAGCAGCAGTTTCGGGACTAGCGGAGAGACCCAGTACTTC.

The J gene is TRBJ1-6, the V gene TRBV28; 7 bases map to TRBD1. In germline, CDR1 is MDHEN, CDR2 SYDVKM. V shed 8 bases and J 4 bases; nucleotides not matched to a gene: 5. This CDR3 has 14 residues. The CDR3 protein is CASSGTDYNSPLHF. The CDR3 DNA reads TGTGCCAGCTCGGGGACAGATTATAATTCACCCCTCCACTTT.

This clonotype was detected ten times or more. The chain uses TRBV5-4 and TRBJ2-3, with 7 positions matching TRBD2. The CDR3 contains 14 residues. In germline, CDR1 is SGHNT, CDR2 YYREEE (reference sequence). With 2 bases clipped from V and 4 bases from J, the junction kept 4 bases outside the gene matches. Here the CDR3 reads CASSLAGSADTQYF. CDR3 DNA sequence: TGTGCCAGCAGCTTAGCGGGGTCGGCAGATACGCAGTATTTT.

In this sample, this clonotype turned up once. This sequence may be a read error, since a much larger clone differs from it by one base. V and J are TRBV7-6 and TRBJ2-1; 9 bases align to TRBD2. V shed 5 bases, J shed 8 bases, and the junction held 13 bases outside the gene matches. Germline CDR1 reads SGHVS; CDR2 reads FNYEAQ. The CDR3 covers 16 residues. CDR3 bases: TGTGCCAGCAGCCCCTTCGGGACTAGCAGGAACGATGAGCAGTTCTTC. As protein: CASSPFGTSRNDEQFF.

V and J are TRBV20-1 and TRBJ2-6; D gene unclear. V was trimmed by 4 bases and J by 0 bases, leaving 16 bases between them. There are 17 residues in the CDR3. Germline V CDR1 and CDR2: DFQATT, SNEGSKA (reference sequence). In DNA form, the CDR3 reads TGCAGTGCTAAGTGGGCCCCCCCCTACTCTGGGGCCAACGTCCTGACTTTC. Encoded protein: CSAKWAPPYSGANVLTF.

This chain joins TRBV6-2 or TRBV6-3 and TRBJ2-2; TRBD2 aligns across 7 bases. The CDR3 is 16 residues long. The germline V gene encodes CDR1 MNHEY and CDR2 SVGEGT. Trimming took 6 bases from V and 4 from J; bases not matched to a gene: 11. DNA for the CDR3: TGTGCCAGCAGCTCCTGGGCGGGAGTGGGCACCGGGGAGCTGTTTTTT. It yields the protein CASSSWAGVGTGELFF.

This clonotype has at least ten counts. V gene TRBV7-9 combines with J gene TRBJ2-5, with D possibly matching TRBD2 (6 bases). The V and J ends lost 8 bases and 5 bases respectively, with 18 bases between them. The CDR3 spans 14 residues. Per the germline V gene, CDR1 is SEHNR and CDR2 is FQNEAQ (reference sequence). The CDR3 DNA follows: TGTGCCAGCGGGAAGAGGACAAGCGGGGAGACCCAGTACTTC. The encoded protein is CASGKRTSGETQYF.

This clonotype was seen at least ten times. The chain couples TRBV7-2 to TRBJ2-1; 9 positions agree with TRBD2. Trimming cost V 5 bases and J 9 bases; bases outside gene matches: 11. The CDR3 contains 15 residues. Germline CDR1 SGHTA, CDR2 FQGNSA. The CDR3 DNA sequence: TGTGCCAGCAGCCTCGCAGGACTAGCGTCGATTGAGCAGTTCTTC. It yields the protein CASSLAGLASIEQFF.

This clonotype was picked up a small number of times. This chain joins TRBV20-1 and TRBJ2-5, with D possibly TRBD1 on 5 matching bases. This CDR3 is built from 16 residues. Germline CDR1 reads DFQATT; CDR2 reads SNEGSKA (reference sequence). V was pared by 0 bases and J by 2 bases, with 16 bases between. CDR3 sequence: CSARDKRQSTQETQYF. CDR3 bases: TGCAGTGCTAGAGACAAGAGACAGTCAACTCAAGAGACCCAGTACTTC.

This clonotype occurred a few times. This chain connects TRBV30 to TRBJ1-1; tentative D call: TRBD1 (6 bases). The CDR3 is made up of 12 amino acids. Deletions cut 3 bases from V and 4 bases from J, with 9 bases between. Germline lookup yields CDR1 GTSNPN and CDR2 SVGIG (reference sequence). The CDR3 sequence: CAWSKGGTEAFF. In nucleotides, the CDR3 is TGTGCCTGGAGCAAAGGGGGCACTGAAGCTTTCTTT.

This clonotype has at least ten counts. The V gene is TRBV11-2, the J gene TRBJ1-1; D ambiguous. The V gene's germline CDR1 is SGHAT and CDR2 FQNNGV. Trimming pared 8 bases from V and 1 base from J, leaving 5 bases between. There are 11 residues in the CDR3. CDR3 in DNA: TGTGCCAGCGAACGGAACACTGAAGCTTTCTTT. Protein: CASERNTEAFF.

This clonotype was seen repeatedly, ten times or more. The J gene is TRBJ1-5, the V gene TRBV6-1; D not certain. The germline V and J ends were trimmed by 0 bases and 5 bases, with 14 bases remaining between them. The CDR3 extends over 16 amino acids. CDR1 is MNHNS and CDR2 is SASEGT in the germline V gene. The CDR3 loop reads CASSEARHAGHQPQHF. CDR3 sequence (DNA): TGTGCCAGCAGTGAAGCGCGGCACGCCGGGCATCAGCCCCAGCATTTT.

The chain carries TRBV6-5 and TRBJ2-3, with D uncertain. The germline CDR1 and CDR2 sequences are MNHEY and SVGAGI. V gave up 8 bases and J gave up 4 bases, with 4 bases separating them. CDR3 length equals 10 residues. The CDR3 protein is CASRSDTQYF. For the CDR3, the DNA is TGTGCCAGCCGGTCAGATACGCAGTATTTT.

The chain is built from TRBV4-2 and TRBJ1-1; TRBD1 might be the D (6 bases). V lost 1 base and J 5 bases, leaving 11 bases between the germline ends. CDR1 is LGHNA and CDR2 is YNFKEQ in the germline V gene. There are 14 residues in the CDR3. In DNA, the CDR3 is TGTGCCAGCAGCCAAGCAGGGGTTGGGACTGAAGCTTTCTTT. It encodes CASSQAGVGTEAFF.